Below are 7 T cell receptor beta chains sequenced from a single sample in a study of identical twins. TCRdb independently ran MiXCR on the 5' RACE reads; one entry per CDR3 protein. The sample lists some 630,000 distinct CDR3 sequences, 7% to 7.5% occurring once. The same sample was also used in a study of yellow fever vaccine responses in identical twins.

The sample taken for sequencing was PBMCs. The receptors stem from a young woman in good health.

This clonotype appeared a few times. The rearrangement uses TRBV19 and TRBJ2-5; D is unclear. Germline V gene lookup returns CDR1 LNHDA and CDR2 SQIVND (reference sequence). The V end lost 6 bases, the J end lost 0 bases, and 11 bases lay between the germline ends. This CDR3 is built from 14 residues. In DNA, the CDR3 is TGTGCCAGTAGCGGTGTAGCCAACCAAGAGACCCAGTACTTC. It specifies CASSGVANQETQYF.

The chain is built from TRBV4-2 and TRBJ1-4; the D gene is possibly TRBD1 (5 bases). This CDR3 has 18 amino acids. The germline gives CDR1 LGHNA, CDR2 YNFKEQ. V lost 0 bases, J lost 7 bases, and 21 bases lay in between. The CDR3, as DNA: TGTGCCAGCAGCCAAGAGAGGGGCAGCACCGGTGCTCGTGAAAAACTGTTTTTT. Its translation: CASSQERGSTGAREKLFF.

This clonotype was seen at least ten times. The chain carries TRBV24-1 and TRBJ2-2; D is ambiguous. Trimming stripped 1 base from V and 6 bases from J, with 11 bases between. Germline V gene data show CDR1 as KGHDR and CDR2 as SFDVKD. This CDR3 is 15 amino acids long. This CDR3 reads CATSDFFLGSGELFF. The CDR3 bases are TGTGCCACCAGTGATTTTTTCCTCGGGTCCGGGGAGCTGTTTTTT.

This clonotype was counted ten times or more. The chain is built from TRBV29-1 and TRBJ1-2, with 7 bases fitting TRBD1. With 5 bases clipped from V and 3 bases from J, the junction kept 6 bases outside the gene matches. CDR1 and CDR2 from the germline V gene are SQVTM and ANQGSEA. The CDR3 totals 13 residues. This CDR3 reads CSVLSGGYYGYTF. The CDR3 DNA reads TGCAGCGTTTTATCAGGGGGATACTATGGCTACACCTTC.

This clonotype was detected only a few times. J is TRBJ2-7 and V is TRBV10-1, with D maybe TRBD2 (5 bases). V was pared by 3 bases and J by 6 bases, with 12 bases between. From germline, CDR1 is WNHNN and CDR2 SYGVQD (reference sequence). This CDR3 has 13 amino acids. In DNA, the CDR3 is TGCGCCAGCAGTGATCGTTGGGCGGGCGAGCAGTACTTC. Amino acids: CASSDRWAGEQYF.

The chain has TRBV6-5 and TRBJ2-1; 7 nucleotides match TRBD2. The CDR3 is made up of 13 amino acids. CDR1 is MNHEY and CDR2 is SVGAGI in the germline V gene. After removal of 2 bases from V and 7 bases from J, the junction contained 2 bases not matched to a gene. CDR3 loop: CASSYLGGNEQFF. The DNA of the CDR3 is TGTGCCAGCAGTTACCTCGGGGGGAATGAGCAGTTCTTC.

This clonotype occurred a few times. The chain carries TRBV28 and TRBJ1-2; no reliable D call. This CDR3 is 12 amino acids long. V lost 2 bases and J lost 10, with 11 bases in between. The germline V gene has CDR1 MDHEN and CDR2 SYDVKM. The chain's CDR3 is CASSLGSINYTF. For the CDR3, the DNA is TGTGCCAGCAGTTTAGGGTCCATAAACTACACCTTC.